The rows below give T cell receptor beta chains drawn from one sample of a study of T-cell reconstitution after alpha-beta-depleted transplantation in children. TCRdb called the PCR reads again in MiXCR, with one record for every CDR3 protein. This sample yields about 870,000 distinct CDR3 sequences, of which 15% to 20% are seen a single time; about 4.6% belongs to the top ten. This material consisted of PBMCs, mostly from graft donor cells, taken 360 days after TCRalphabeta/CD19-depleted stem cell transplant. The receptors come from a male patient younger than 18 who had a stem cell transplant for acute lymphoblastic leukemia, so the T cells may come from the graft donor. CDR3s include the opening cysteine and the closing phenylalanine or tryptophan. Fields, in order: J gene, V gene, D gene, clone size, CDR3 DNA, CDR3 protein. D genes are given only for firm matches. The listing skips clone size in some rows; elsewhere it reads once, few, many or a size class.

J gene: TRBJ2-4; V gene: TRBV2; D gene: .; clone size: few; CDR3 DNA: TGTGCCAGCCCGGGGGCGGCAGGGGACATTCAGTACTTC; CDR3 protein: CASPGAAGDIQYF
J gene: TRBJ2-1; V gene: TRBV20-1; D gene: .; clone size: .; CDR3 DNA: TGCAGTGCTCATAGACTCGGAAGCTCCTACAATGAGCAGTTCTTC; CDR3 protein: CSAHRLGSSYNEQFF
J gene: TRBJ2-7; V gene: TRBV10-2; D gene: .; clone size: many; CDR3 DNA: TGCGCCAGCAGCTCCCCAGGGTGGTTCAGCTCCTACGAGCAGTACTTC; CDR3 protein: CASSSPGWFSSYEQYF
J gene: TRBJ2-5; V gene: TRBV7-2; D gene: TRBD2; clone size: .; CDR3 DNA: TGTGCCAGCAGCCCGCGACTAGCGGGAGGTCGGGAGACCCAGTACTTC; CDR3 protein: CASSPRLAGGRETQYF
J gene: TRBJ1-2; V gene: TRBV29-1; D gene: .; clone size: .; CDR3 DNA: TGCAGCGTCGTACCGTGGGACAACTATGGCTACACCTTC; CDR3 protein: CSVVPWDNYGYTF
J gene: TRBJ2-4; V gene: TRBV12-3/TRBV12-4; D gene: .; clone size: few; CDR3 DNA: TGTGCCAGCAGTCGCTGGACGGGTACCATTCAGTACTTC; CDR3 protein: CASSRWTGTIQYF
J gene: TRBJ2-2; V gene: TRBV10-3; D gene: TRBD1; clone size: few; CDR3 DNA: TGTGCCATCAGTGAGCTGGACAGGGAAGCCGGGGAGCTGTTTTTT; CDR3 protein: CAISELDREAGELFF
J gene: TRBJ2-3; V gene: TRBV13; D gene: TRBD2; clone size: .; CDR3 DNA: TGTGCCAGCAGTCCGGGGGAGGGAAGGGATACGCAGTATTTT; CDR3 protein: CASSPGEGRDTQYF
J gene: TRBJ2-2; V gene: TRBV12-3/TRBV12-4; D gene: .; clone size: many; CDR3 DNA: TGTGCCAGCAGTGCCCGGCGGGTCGGGGAGCTGTTTTTT; CDR3 protein: CASSARRVGELFF
J gene: TRBJ1-5; V gene: TRBV20-1; D gene: .; clone size: .; CDR3 DNA: TGCAGTGCTAGAGATATCCTCGGGAGGGGAGAGGGCAATCAGCCCCAGCATTTT; CDR3 protein: CSARDILGRGEGNQPQHF
J gene: TRBJ2-7; V gene: TRBV10-1; D gene: .; clone size: many; CDR3 DNA: TGCGCCAGGAAGCCCCGCTTGGCGACAGAGGCCTCCTACGAGCAGTACTTC; CDR3 protein: CARKPRLATEASYEQYF
J gene: TRBJ2-3; V gene: TRBV21-1; D gene: .; clone size: .; CDR3 DNA: TGTGCCAGCAGCAAAGCAACTGGCCCGATTGAAGATACGCAGTATTTT; CDR3 protein: CASSKATGPIEDTQYF
J gene: TRBJ2-1; V gene: TRBV11-2; D gene: TRBD2; clone size: few; CDR3 DNA: TGTGCCAGCAGCTGGGCGGGACTAGCGGGAGTCGAGCAGTTCTTC; CDR3 protein: CASSWAGLAGVEQFF
J gene: TRBJ1-1; V gene: TRBV28; D gene: TRBD1; clone size: few; CDR3 DNA: TGTGCCAGCAGTTTATCCCCAGGGGGGAACACTGAAGCTTTCTTT; CDR3 protein: CASSLSPGGNTEAFF
J gene: TRBJ2-7; V gene: TRBV10-3; D gene: TRBD2; clone size: few; CDR3 DNA: TGTGCCATCAGCCCCTGGACTAGCGGACGCTCCTACGAGCAGTACTTC; CDR3 protein: CAISPWTSGRSYEQYF
J gene: TRBJ2-1; V gene: TRBV7-6; D gene: .; clone size: few; CDR3 DNA: TGTGCCAGCAGTAGTTTGGAATACAATGAGCAGTTCTTC; CDR3 protein: CASSSLEYNEQFF
J gene: TRBJ1-4; V gene: TRBV6-1; D gene: .; clone size: .; CDR3 DNA: TGTGCCAGCAGTGAAGATCTGGGGGGAGTGGTCCTAAATGAAAAACTGTTTTTT; CDR3 protein: CASSEDLGGVVLNEKLFF
J gene: TRBJ2-7; V gene: TRBV5-1; D gene: TRBD2; clone size: few; CDR3 DNA: TGCGCCAGCAGCCCTGGATCTAGCGGGAGAGGTACCGCTCAGTACTTC; CDR3 protein: CASSPGSSGRGTAQYF
J gene: TRBJ1-2; V gene: TRBV12-3/TRBV12-4; D gene: TRBD1; clone size: few; CDR3 DNA: TGTGCCAGCAGTCCGCGGACAGGTTTCACTTATGGCTACACCTTC; CDR3 protein: CASSPRTGFTYGYTF
J gene: TRBJ2-1; V gene: TRBV20-1; D gene: TRBD2; clone size: .; CDR3 DNA: TGCAGTGCTAGAGATGGGCTAGCGGGCGTCTCCTCAATCTACAATGAGCAGTTCTTC; CDR3 protein: CSARDGLAGVSSIYNEQFF
J gene: TRBJ2-1; V gene: TRBV4-1; D gene: .; clone size: .; CDR3 DNA: TGCGCCAGCAGCCAAGTCTCGGGACTGTCTTACAATGAGCAGTTCTTC; CDR3 protein: CASSQVSGLSYNEQFF
J gene: TRBJ2-7; V gene: TRBV24-1; D gene: .; clone size: many; CDR3 DNA: TGTGCGTCACCTACAGGCGGCGTACCCAACGAGCAGTACTTC; CDR3 protein: CASPTGGVPNEQYF
J gene: TRBJ2-7; V gene: TRBV20-1; D gene: TRBD2; clone size: many; CDR3 DNA: TGCAGCGTTGCCGGGCGGGAGCTTATTTACGAGCAGTACTTC; CDR3 protein: CSVAGRELIYEQYF
J gene: TRBJ2-1; V gene: TRBV7-9; D gene: TRBD2; clone size: .; CDR3 DNA: TGTGCCAGCAGCTCCTCGACAGCGGGAGTAGGATACAATGAGCAGTTCTTC; CDR3 protein: CASSSSTAGVGYNEQFF
J gene: TRBJ2-7; V gene: TRBV5-1; D gene: .; clone size: .; CDR3 DNA: TGCGCCAGCAGCTTTGGGTTTCGGGCGGGTCCTACCTCCTACGAGCAGTACTTC; CDR3 protein: CASSFGFRAGPTSYEQYF
J gene: TRBJ1-5; V gene: TRBV7-9; D gene: .; clone size: .; CDR3 DNA: TGTGCCACCCTTTGGGGGTACAATCAGCCCCAGCATTTT; CDR3 protein: CATLWGYNQPQHF